The T cell receptor (beta chain) described here comes from a study of early stage breast cancer tumors. General study points: Tumors had approximately 2.7-fold higher T cell density than normal breast.

The CDR3 loop spans 15 amino acids. Trimming took off 3 bases at V and 4 bases at J, with 15 bases between the two ends. Germline loops: CDR1 LGHNA, CDR2 YNFKEQ. On this clone: No antigen is known for it.

Some clones are missing from TCRdb's copy, which holds only in-frame ones; the method was immunoSEQ multiplex PCR. The sample shows about 72,000 clones, around 85% of them seen only once. Sample: blood. This TCR came from a person in their sixties or seventies with breast cancer. V gene TRBV4-2 combines with J gene TRBJ2-5; no clear D. Written as DNA, the CDR3 is TGTGCCAGCAGCCACGGCAGTCAGTTGACAGAGACCCAGTACTTC. Amino acids: CASSHGSQLTETQYF.